This T cell receptor beta chain was recorded in a study of T cell changes during pregnancy in multiple sclerosis. Trimming took off 6 bases at V and 6 bases at J, with 15 bases between the two ends. The CDR3 has 14 amino acids. Per the germline V gene, CDR1 is SGHTA and CDR2 is FQGTGA. The data were produced by immunoSEQ multiplex PCR, yet TCRdb's version contains in-frame clones alone and is incomplete. Of 40,000 to 50,000 clones listed, more than 85% are singletons. This TCR came from a female donor with multiple sclerosis, enrolled in a pregnancy study. The specimen comprised CD4+ T cells from peripheral blood mononuclear cells, sampled in the third trimester of pregnancy. This rearrangement joins TRBV7-3 to TRBJ2-1; TRBD1 is a possible D gene (6 bases). The CDR3 DNA is TGTGCCAGCAGTAAGACCGGGACAAGCAATGAGCAGTTCTTC. This encodes CASSKTGTSNEQFF. Combining the CDR3 with reference TRBV7-3 and TRBJ2-1 gives the whole variable domain GAGVSQTPSNKVTEKGKYVELRCDPISGHTALYWYRQSLGQGPEFLIYFQGTGAADDSGLPNDRFFAVRPEGSVSTLKIQRTERGDSAVYLCASSKTGTSNEQFFGPGTRLTVL.